This is a list of T cell receptor beta chains from one sample in a study of PD-L1 blockade in urothelial cancer. TCRdb keeps only in-frame clones here, not all; method: immunoSEQ multiplex PCR. The sample records under 40,000 clones, around 79% being singletons. The sequenced sample was PBMCs, obtained around atezolizumab (anti-PD-L1) treatment. The receptor set was obtained from a man aged 65-85 years with urothelial cancer. Both conserved end residues are part of each CDR3. Fields, in order: J gene, V gene, D gene, clone size, CDR3 DNA, CDR3 protein. The D gene is left open where the match is weak. Clone size is not always given. Where it is, it says once, few, many or a class for expanded clones.

J: TRBJ1-3; V: TRBV2; D: NA; size: NA; DNA: TGTGCCAGCAGTAGAGAAGGAAACACCATATATTTT; CDR3: CASSREGNTIYF
J: TRBJ2-7; V: TRBV4-3; D: TRBD2; size: once; DNA: TGCGCCAGCAGCCAAGAGGGGGGGATGAACTACGAGCAGTACTTC; CDR3: CASSQEGGMNYEQYF
J: TRBJ1-1; V: TRBV6-1; D: TRBD1; size: once; DNA: TGTGCCAGCAGTGAATTCAGGGACAGGGGCACTGAAGCTTTCTTT; CDR3: CASSEFRDRGTEAFF
J: TRBJ1-1; V: TRBV5-8; D: TRBD1; size: NA; DNA: TGTGCCAGCAGCTGGGACAGGGCGGGCACTGAAGCTTTCTTT; CDR3: CASSWDRAGTEAFF
J: TRBJ2-7; V: TRBV29-1; D: NA; size: once; DNA: TGCAGCGTGACATATCCCGGACAAATCTACGAGCAGTACTTC; CDR3: CSVTYPGQIYEQYF
J: TRBJ2-6; V: TRBV5-4; D: NA; size: medium-sized; DNA: TGTGCCAGCAGCTTGGTTGTTGGTGGGGCAGGGGCCAACGTCCTGACTTTC; CDR3: CASSLVVGGAGANVLTF
J: TRBJ2-5; V: TRBV4-3; D: TRBD1; size: NA; DNA: TGCGCCAGCAGCCCGACCACCCTAGACAGGGGTGATCAAGAGACCCAGTACTTC; CDR3: CASSPTTLDRGDQETQYF
J: TRBJ1-5; V: TRBV7-2; D: NA; size: NA; DNA: TGTGCCAGCAGCGTCGGGACACCTTATAGCAATCAGCCCCAGCATTTT; CDR3: CASSVGTPYSNQPQHF
J: TRBJ2-7; V: TRBV5-5; D: TRBD1; size: few; DNA: TGTGCCAGCAGCTTGGGTCAGGGGGCTAGAGAGCAGTACTTC; CDR3: CASSLGQGAREQYF
J: TRBJ2-1; V: TRBV9; D: NA; size: medium-sized; DNA: TGTGCCAGCAGCGCGGACAGAAATGAGCAGTTCTTC; CDR3: CASSADRNEQFF
J: TRBJ2-2; V: TRBV7-3; D: NA; size: NA; DNA: TGTGCCAGCAGTCGCGCAGGGGATTCCGGGGAGCTGTTTTTT; CDR3: CASSRAGDSGELFF
J: TRBJ1-2; V: TRBV2; D: TRBD1; size: NA; DNA: TGTGCCAGCACCCAAAGGGGGCAGGGGAACTATGGCTACACCTTC; CDR3: CASTQRGQGNYGYTF
J: TRBJ1-2; V: TRBV21-1; D: NA; size: NA; DNA: TGTGCCAGCAGCAAAGAGAGGGGCGGACAGGCGTCCTATTATGGCTACACCTTC; CDR3: CASSKERGGQASYYGYTF
J: TRBJ2-1; V: TRBV7-3; D: TRBD2; size: once; DNA: TGTGCCAGCAGCTTCCCCACGACAGGGGCGAAAAGTAGCGGGAGGGCCGACAATGAGCAGTTCTTC; CDR3: CASSFPTTGAKSSGRADNEQFF
J: TRBJ1-1; V: TRBV6-6; D: TRBD1; size: few; DNA: TGTGCCACCCGGGACAGCCCGAACACTGAAGCTTTCTTT; CDR3: CATRDSPNTEAFF
J: TRBJ2-1; V: TRBV5-5; D: NA; size: NA; DNA: TGTGCCAGCACCCAGTGGGGGGGGGCGGGTTACAATGAGCAGTTCTTC; CDR3: CASTQWGGAGYNEQFF
J: TRBJ1-4; V: TRBV4-2; D: NA; size: once; DNA: TGTGCCAGCAGCCAAGATTTGCCCCGGGGTGAAAAACTGTTTTTT; CDR3: CASSQDLPRGEKLFF
J: TRBJ2-2; V: TRBV5-1; D: NA; size: NA; DNA: TGCGCCAGCCGGAGGGGGGGGCAGAACACCGGGGAGCTGTTTTTT; CDR3: CASRRGGQNTGELFF
J: TRBJ1-1; V: TRBV6-1; D: NA; size: NA; DNA: TGTGCCGCCCGGTGGAACACTGAAGCTTTCTTT; CDR3: CAARWNTEAFF
J: TRBJ1-1; V: TRBV6-5; D: NA; size: NA; DNA: TGTGCCAGCAGCCGAGCGGGGGTCACTGAAGCTTTCTTT; CDR3: CASSRAGVTEAFF
J: TRBJ1-2; V: TRBV19; D: TRBD1; size: NA; DNA: TGTGCCAGTGGGGACAGAGACCGGAGGGGTGGCTACACCTTC; CDR3: CASGDRDRRGGYTF
J: TRBJ2-2; V: TRBV4-1; D: NA; size: NA; DNA: TGCGCCAGCAGCCAAGGACAGACCACCGGGGAGCTGTTTTTT; CDR3: CASSQGQTTGELFF
J: TRBJ2-5; V: TRBV28; D: TRBD2; size: NA; DNA: TGTGCCAGGGTAGCGGGAGTTAGAGAGACCCAGTACTTC; CDR3: CARVAGVRETQYF
J: TRBJ1-1; V: TRBV5-6; D: NA; size: NA; DNA: TGTGCCAGCAGCTATTACAGGAACACTGAAGCTTTCTTT; CDR3: CASSYYRNTEAFF
J: TRBJ2-1; V: TRBV6-5; D: NA; size: NA; DNA: TGTGCCAGCAGTCGCTACTGGGGGCGGGACAATGAGCAGTTCTTC; CDR3: CASSRYWGRDNEQFF
J: TRBJ1-2; V: TRBV7-2; D: NA; size: NA; DNA: TGTGCCAGCAGCGCGGGACGCAACAGCCCCCATGGCTACACCTTC; CDR3: CASSAGRNSPHGYTF
J: TRBJ2-1; V: TRBV18; D: NA; size: once; DNA: TGTGCCAGCTCACCGACGACAGATTACAATGAGCAGTTCTTC; CDR3: CASSPTTDYNEQFF
J: TRBJ2-7; V: TRBV19; D: TRBD1; size: NA; DNA: TGTGCCAGTAGTCCCGGGACAGGGTCCTACGAGCAGTACTTC; CDR3: CASSPGTGSYEQYF
J: TRBJ1-1; V: TRBV11-2; D: NA; size: few; DNA: TGTGCCAGCAGCTTAGGGTCGGGGGGAATGAACACTGAAGCTTTCTTT; CDR3: CASSLGSGGMNTEAFF
J: TRBJ2-1; V: TRBV7-9; D: TRBD2; size: NA; DNA: TGTGCCAGCAGCTTAGCGGGGACTATACGTTCCTACAATGAGCAGTTCTTC; CDR3: CASSLAGTIRSYNEQFF
J: TRBJ1-2; V: TRBV30; D: TRBD1; size: NA; DNA: TGTGCCTGGAGTGAAGACAGGGGCTATGGCTACACCTTC; CDR3: CAWSEDRGYGYTF
J: TRBJ1-2; V: TRBV2; D: NA; size: NA; DNA: TGTGCCAGCAGGGCAACAGGAGACGGCTACACCTTC; CDR3: CASRATGDGYTF
J: TRBJ2-7; V: TRBV28; D: NA; size: few; DNA: TGTGCCATCAAGCGGCCCAGCTCCTACGAGCAGTACTTC; CDR3: CAIKRPSSYEQYF
J: TRBJ1-2; V: TRBV6-5; D: NA; size: NA; DNA: TGTGCCAGCAGCGCGGGGGGTGAGGGCTACACCTTC; CDR3: CASSAGGEGYTF
J: TRBJ2-7; V: TRBV5-1; D: TRBD1; size: NA; DNA: TGCGCCAGCAGCTTCTCGGGACAGGGCTCCTACGAGCAGTACTTC; CDR3: CASSFSGQGSYEQYF
J: TRBJ2-5; V: TRBV19; D: NA; size: once; DNA: TGTGCCACTTCCGAGCCCGGGGGAACGAAGACCCAGTACTTC; CDR3: CATSEPGGTKTQYF
J: TRBJ2-7; V: TRBV2; D: TRBD2; size: medium-sized; DNA: TGTGCCAGCAGTGAACCGCCCGGGACTAGCGGCCGGGCCGAGCAGTACTTC; CDR3: CASSEPPGTSGRAEQYF
J: TRBJ1-2; V: TRBV5-4; D: TRBD1; size: once; DNA: TGTGCCAGCAGCTCGGACAGGGAAGGGAACTATGGCTACACCTTC; CDR3: CASSSDREGNYGYTF
J: TRBJ2-1; V: TRBV6-1; D: TRBD2; size: NA; DNA: TGTGCCAGCAGTGAAGAAACTAGCGGGAGCAATGAGCAGTTCTTC; CDR3: CASSEETSGSNEQFF
J: TRBJ1-4; V: TRBV4-1; D: NA; size: once; DNA: TGCGCCAGCAGCCAAGAGGACCCCCGGAGGATTGAAAAACTGTTTTTT; CDR3: CASSQEDPRRIEKLFF
J: TRBJ1-1; V: TRBV5-4; D: NA; size: NA; DNA: TGTGCCAGCAGCCCCGAGGGAGTGGGCTCTGAAGCTTTCTTT; CDR3: CASSPEGVGSEAFF
J: TRBJ2-5; V: TRBV2; D: TRBD2; size: NA; DNA: TGTGCCAGCAGTGAATTGGCGGGGGACCACGAGACCCAGTACTTC; CDR3: CASSELAGDHETQYF
J: TRBJ2-1; V: TRBV29-1; D: TRBD2; size: once; DNA: TGCAGCGTCGCAGCGGGGGGGTCAAGAAATGAGCAGTTCTTC; CDR3: CSVAAGGSRNEQFF
J: TRBJ2-3; V: TRBV5-1; D: NA; size: NA; DNA: TGCGCCAGCTCCCCCCGGTCCCTCGATACGCAGTATTTT; CDR3: CASSPRSLDTQYF
J: TRBJ2-2; V: TRBV2; D: TRBD1; size: NA; DNA: TGTGCCAGCAGTTTTTGGGACAGGAACACCGGGGAGCTGTTTTTT; CDR3: CASSFWDRNTGELFF
J: TRBJ1-5; V: TRBV15; D: NA; size: NA; DNA: TGTGCCACCAGCAGAGAGGGGCAGACCAATCAGCCCCAGCATTTT; CDR3: CATSREGQTNQPQHF
J: TRBJ1-1; V: TRBV5-4; D: NA; size: NA; DNA: TGTGCCAGCAGCCGGGGGTCAGTGAACACTGAAGCTTTCTTT; CDR3: CASSRGSVNTEAFF
J: TRBJ1-1; V: TRBV30; D: NA; size: NA; DNA: TGTGCCTGGACCGGGGGGGTGAACACTGAAGCTTTCTTT; CDR3: CAWTGGVNTEAFF
J: TRBJ2-1; V: TRBV7-9; D: NA; size: NA; DNA: TGTGCCAGCACCGAGTATGAGGACAATGAGCAGTTCTTC; CDR3: CASTEYEDNEQFF
J: TRBJ1-1; V: TRBV7-3; D: NA; size: NA; DNA: TGTGCCAGCAGCTTAGGGTCGGCAGGTGAAGCTTTCTTT; CDR3: CASSLGSAGEAFF
J: TRBJ2-1; V: TRBV9; D: TRBD1; size: NA; DNA: TGTGCCAGCAACACGCAGGGGGACTCCTACAATGAGCAGTTCTTC; CDR3: CASNTQGDSYNEQFF
J: TRBJ1-2; V: TRBV5-8; D: NA; size: NA; DNA: TGTGCCAGCAGCCCCCCCGGGGGGAAGGGCTACACCTTC; CDR3: CASSPPGGKGYTF
J: TRBJ1-1; V: TRBV7-9; D: NA; size: NA; DNA: TGTGCCAGCAGCTTAGCCGATTACAGGGACCGAGCTTTCTTT; CDR3: CASSLADYRDRAFF
J: TRBJ2-1; V: TRBV11-3; D: TRBD2; size: NA; DNA: TGTGCCAGCAGCTCCTCCGGGACTAAAAATGAGCAGTTCTTC; CDR3: CASSSSGTKNEQFF
J: TRBJ2-1; V: TRBV7-3; D: TRBD2; size: NA; DNA: TGTGCCAGCAGTTCCGGGACTAGCGGGCTTAATGAGCAGTTCTTC; CDR3: CASSSGTSGLNEQFF
J: TRBJ1-5; V: TRBV18; D: TRBD1; size: NA; DNA: TGTGCCAGCTCAGCGACAGGACAGGGCAATCAGCCCCAGCATTTT; CDR3: CASSATGQGNQPQHF
J: TRBJ1-2; V: TRBV4-3; D: NA; size: NA; DNA: TGCGCCAGCAGCCAAGATCGCAGGTCCTTGGGTGGCTACACCTTC; CDR3: CASSQDRRSLGGYTF
J: TRBJ2-7; V: TRBV4-3; D: TRBD1; size: NA; DNA: TGCGCCAGCAGCCAAGATCTTGGAGACAGGGGCTACGAGCAGTACTTC; CDR3: CASSQDLGDRGYEQYF
J: TRBJ2-1; V: TRBV4-1; D: TRBD2; size: NA; DNA: TGCGCCAGCAGCCAAGTAGCTCTAGCGGGAAACTACAATGAGCAGTTCTTC; CDR3: CASSQVALAGNYNEQFF
J: TRBJ1-1; V: TRBV11-2; D: NA; size: NA; DNA: TGTGCCAGCAGCTTGGGATTCGGGAATCGGAACACTGAAGCTTTCTTT; CDR3: CASSLGFGNRNTEAFF